A selection of T cell receptor beta chains follows, all from one sample in a study of PD-1 blockade in classical Hodgkin lymphoma. Assay used: immunoSEQ multiplex PCR; TCRdb lists only in-frame clones, some missing. The sample holds some 52,000 clones; roughly 86% are singletons and the top ten take approximately 7%. Sequenced material: peripheral blood mononuclear cells (PBMCs), taken before the fourth cycle of nivolumab. The source is a human donor with classical Hodgkin lymphoma. Each CDR3 is given with its conserved first and last residue. A D gene is named only where the DNA matches it firmly. Expanded clones are given a class, and other clones once, few, many or no size at all.

d_call,j_call,clone_size,v_call,cdr3_nt,cdr3_aa
-,TRBJ1-4,-,TRBV19,TGTGCCAGCACAGGGTATACTAATGAAAAACTGTTTTTT,CASTGYTNEKLFF
-,TRBJ2-5,few,TRBV5-5,TGTGCCAGCAGCCCAAAAGAGACCCAGTACTTC,CASSPKETQYF
TRBD2,TRBJ2-3,once,TRBV7-3,TGTGCCACTTCGACCGGGACTAGCGGAACAGATACGCAGTATTTT,CATSTGTSGTDTQYF
TRBD2,TRBJ2-1,-,TRBV29-1,TGCAGCGTTGAAGGGCTAGCGGGAGGCAGATACTACAATGAGCAGTTCTTC,CSVEGLAGGRYYNEQFF
TRBD1,TRBJ2-1,-,TRBV18,TGTGCCAGCTCACCGTTTGGGACAGGGGTCAATGAGCAGTTCTTC,CASSPFGTGVNEQFF
-,TRBJ2-7,-,TRBV18,TGTGCCAGCTCACCCGACAACTACGAGCAGTACTTC,CASSPDNYEQYF
TRBD2,TRBJ2-7,-,TRBV5-1,TGCGCCAGCAGCCAAGGCGGGGGGGCCTACGAGCAGTACTTC,CASSQGGGAYEQYF
-,TRBJ2-7,-,TRBV2,TGTGCCGGCGTAAAGGGGGCACAGCGGGAGATCTCCTACGAGCAGTACTTC,CAGVKGAQREISYEQYF
TRBD1,TRBJ1-1,-,TRBV4-2,TGTGCCAGCAGCCAAGAGGGACAGGGGGATCTTGAAGCTTTCTTT,CASSQEGQGDLEAFF
TRBD1,TRBJ1-2,-,TRBV6-1,TGTGCCAGCGGCCCCCCAAGGACAGGCTTCTATGGCTACACCTTC,CASGPPRTGFYGYTF
TRBD2,TRBJ2-3,-,TRBV7-8,TGTGCCAGCAGCCCGAACTCGGGGGGTCGCACAGATACGCAGTATTTT,CASSPNSGGRTDTQYF
-,TRBJ1-5,-,TRBV28,TGTGCCAGCAGTTTTTGGGCAGTTCCGAATCAGCCCCAGCATTTT,CASSFWAVPNQPQHF
-,TRBJ1-5,-,TRBV19,TGTGCCAGTAGGACTTGGGGTAGCAATCAGCCCCAGCATTTT,CASRTWGSNQPQHF
-,TRBJ2-5,once,TRBV4-1,TGCGCCAGCAGCCGGAACAGGGAGGTCGAAGAGACCCAGTACTTC,CASSRNREVEETQYF
-,TRBJ1-1,-,TRBV19,TGTGCCAGTAGTATATCCCTCTCCCCCGGAGGGGAAGCTTTCTTT,CASSISLSPGGEAFF
-,TRBJ1-1,-,TRBV12-5,TGTGCTAGTGGTTTTAGTGAGAACACTGAAGCTTTCTTT,CASGFSENTEAFF
-,TRBJ1-3,-,TRBV21-1,TGTGCCAGCAGACCAAGGCACAGGTCTGGAAACACCATATATTTT,CASRPRHRSGNTIYF
-,TRBJ1-2,-,TRBV7-2,TGTGCCAGCAGCTTGTCGTTCGGGACTGGAGGCTACACCTTC,CASSLSFGTGGYTF
TRBD2,TRBJ2-7,-,TRBV7-8,TGTGCCAGCTCGGGGGGAAACTACTACGAGCAGTACTTC,CASSGGNYYEQYF
-,TRBJ1-1,-,TRBV6-6,TGTGCCAGCAGCCCTCTTTCAGACTTGCCTGAAGCTTTCTTT,CASSPLSDLPEAFF
-,TRBJ1-4,-,TRBV28,TGTGCCAGCAGTTTACGCCCCGGCGGGCTGTTTTTT,CASSLRPGGLFF
TRBD2,TRBJ2-7,-,TRBV28,TGTGCCAGCCTTCCGGGACTAGGGACCTACGAGCAGTACTTC,CASLPGLGTYEQYF
TRBD1,TRBJ1-5,-,TRBV19,TGTGCCAGTACTATGGACAGGCCGGGCAATCAGCCCCAGCATTTT,CASTMDRPGNQPQHF
TRBD2,TRBJ2-7,once,TRBV7-9,TGTGCCAGCAGCTTGCCAATAAAGCGGGGGACCTTTGACGAGCAGTACTTC,CASSLPIKRGTFDEQYF
TRBD1,TRBJ1-5,-,TRBV4-2,TGTGCCAGCAGCCAAAGTCAGGGGGCCGGCAATCAGCCCCAGCATTTT,CASSQSQGAGNQPQHF
TRBD1,TRBJ1-1,-,TRBV2,TGTGCCAGCAGAAAAGACAGGGGGCGGAACACTGAAGCTTTCTTT,CASRKDRGRNTEAFF
-,TRBJ2-7,-,TRBV27,TGTGCCAGCAGTCCCGACGGACCTTCCTACGAGCAGTACTTC,CASSPDGPSYEQYF
TRBD1,TRBJ1-5,once,TRBV28,TGTGCCAGCAGTCTACGGACAGGTTCTTACAATCAGCCCCAGCATTTT,CASSLRTGSYNQPQHF
TRBD1,TRBJ1-2,once,TRBV7-9,TGTGCCAGCAGCTTAAGGGCCCCCAGGGGGCTGGAGTATGGCTACACCTTC,CASSLRAPRGLEYGYTF